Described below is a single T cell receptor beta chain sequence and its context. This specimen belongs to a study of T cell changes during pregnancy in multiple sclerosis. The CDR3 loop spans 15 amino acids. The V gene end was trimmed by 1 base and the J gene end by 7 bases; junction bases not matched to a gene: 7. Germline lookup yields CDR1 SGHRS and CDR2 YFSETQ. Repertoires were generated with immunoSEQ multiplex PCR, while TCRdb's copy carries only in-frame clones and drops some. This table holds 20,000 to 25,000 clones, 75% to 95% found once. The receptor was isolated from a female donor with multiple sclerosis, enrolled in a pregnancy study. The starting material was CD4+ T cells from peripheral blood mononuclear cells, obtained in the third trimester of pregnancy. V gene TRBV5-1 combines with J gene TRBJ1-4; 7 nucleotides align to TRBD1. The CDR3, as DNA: TGCGCCAGCAGCTTGTCTGGCAGGGGGGTTGAAAAACTGTTTTTT. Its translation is CASSLSGRGVEKLFF.